This T cell receptor (beta chain) was sequenced during a study of cytomegalovirus exposure and HLA in healthy donors. Whole-study results and caveats: Reportedly, diagnosis of cytomegalovirus status by the classifier showed high specificity and sensitivity. HLA restriction was apparent for most CMV-associated TCR beta chains in a later analysis. It was in a later analysis that TCR association rates were seen to vary by HLA locus, highest for DRB1 and lowest for HLA-C.

Healthy people donating bone marrow made up the donors. In the case of this clone: The antigen is not known.

Primers included in the PCR were 60 Vbeta and 13 Jbeta primers. The assay was immunoSEQ multiplex PCR, and TCRdb's table has in-frame clones only and misses some. The repertoire holds approximately 190,000 clones, with around 81% as singletons. The trim removed 5 bases at V and 8 bases at J, leaving 14 bases unmatched. There are 15 residues in the CDR3. Per the germline V gene, CDR1 is MNHEY and CDR2 is SVGAGI. The chain combines TRBV6-5 with TRBJ1-2; 7 bases line up with TRBD1. The sample comprised PBMCs. The origin of this receptor is a woman between 18 and 30 years old in good health and CMV-seropositive. The CDR3, as DNA: TGTGCCAGCAGTCGGGACAGTTGGGCCCAGGGGGGCTACACCTTC. Its translation is CASSRDSWAQGGYTF.